Presented here are 12 T cell receptor beta chains from one specimen sequenced in a study of identical twins. Each CDR3 protein is one row after TCRdb ran MiXCR on the 5' RACE reads. The sample records hundreds of thousands of distinct CDR3 sequences, roughly 26% being singletons. The sample was also reused in another study, on T cells expressing NK-cell markers.

The sequencing input was CD4+ T cells sorted from blood. These receptor sequences come from a young woman in good health.

This clonotype has more than one count but fewer than ten. The chain couples TRBV10-3 to TRBJ2-5, with 7 bases that match TRBD1. The CDR3 extends over 13 amino acids. Unmatched junction bases numbered 6, after V lost 6 bases and J lost 5 bases. Looked up from germline, CDR1 is ENHRY and CDR2 is SYGVKD. CDR3 residues: CAISPGQWETQYF. The CDR3 nucleotides read TGTGCCATCAGCCCGGGACAGTGGGAGACCCAGTACTTC.

The V call is TRBV6-5, the J call TRBJ2-1; perhaps TRBD2 as D (7 bases). CDR1 MNHEY and CDR2 SVGAGI come from the germline V gene. The V gene lost 4 bases and the J gene lost 4 bases, with 17 bases spanning the gap. The CDR3 runs to 16 residues. The CDR3 DNA sequence: TGTGCCAGCAGTTCCCAAGGGGGGGCCGCTTACAATGAGCAGTTCTTC. Translation: CASSSQGGAAYNEQFF.

This clonotype was seen a few times. The chain recombines TRBV6-1 with TRBJ2-1, with TRBD2 identical over 8 bases. The length of the CDR3 is 16 residues. Germline CDR1 is MNHNS and CDR2 is SASEGT. Trimming at V came to 6 bases and at J to 7 bases, leaving 14 bases not matched to a gene. CDR3 nucleotide sequence: TGTGCCAGCAGGCCCCTTAGCGGGACTTCGTGGAATGAGCAGTTCTTC. Translation gives CASRPLSGTSWNEQFF.

V and J are TRBV10-3 and TRBJ2-1, with D unresolved. Trimming removed 10 bases at V and 10 bases at J, with 17 bases between. This CDR3 comprises 12 residues. From germline, CDR1 is ENHRY and CDR2 SYGVKD. Here the CDR3 DNA reads TGTGCCACTCAGCTTTCGCCGTTCGAGCAGTTCTTC. Amino acids: CATQLSPFEQFF.

The sample holds a few counts of this clonotype. This chain connects TRBV2 to TRBJ2-7; TRBD1 might be the D (5 bases). The CDR3 runs 14 residues. V was shortened by 8 bases and J by 6 bases, with 20 bases between the two germline ends. Germline V gives CDR1 SNHLY, CDR2 FYNNEI. The CDR3 nucleotides are TGTGCCAGCCCCACAGGATTAAATTCGGGCGAGCAGTACTTC. It yields the protein CASPTGLNSGEQYF.

The rearrangement joins TRBV10-3 to TRBJ2-7; possibly TRBD2 for D (5 bases). Germline CDR1 and CDR2: ENHRY and SYGVKD. Trimming pared 3 bases from V and 3 bases from J, leaving 6 bases between. The CDR3 loop spans 12 amino acids. The CDR3 reads CAISDAGYEQYF. The CDR3 nucleotides read TGTGCCATCAGTGATGCGGGCTACGAGCAGTACTTC.

This clonotype has just a few counts. This chain joins TRBV7-9 and TRBJ1-2, with D uncertain. In germline, CDR1 is SEHNR, CDR2 FQNEAQ (reference sequence). The germline V and J ends were trimmed by 6 bases and 6 bases, with 14 bases remaining between them. The CDR3 sequence is 13 residues long. The CDR3 DNA is TGTGCCAGCAGTTCGCTTACTCGGGATGGCTACACCTTC. The encoded protein is CASSSLTRDGYTF. Variable domain in full (rest from reference TRBV7-9 and TRBJ1-2): DTGVSQNPRHKITKRGQNVTFRCDPISEHNRLYWYRQTLGQGPEFLTYFQNEAQLEKSRLLSDRFSAERPKGSFSTLEIQRTEQGDSAMYLCASSSLTRDGYTFGSGTRLTVV.

This clonotype was observed a few times. This chain connects TRBV12-3 or TRBV12-4 to TRBJ2-1; no reliable D call. V was shortened by 2 bases and J by 6 bases, with 11 bases between the two germline ends. This CDR3 spans 14 amino acids. CDR3 sequence (DNA): TGTGCCAGCAGTTTACTCAGGCCGGGCAATGAGCAGTTCTTC. Translation: CASSLLRPGNEQFF.

This clonotype has only one observation. The chain combines TRBV10-3 with TRBJ2-5; TRBD2 matches 7 bases. Trimming cost V 3 bases and J 1 base; bases outside gene matches: 2. The CDR3 is 14 amino acids. Germline-derived CDR1 and CDR2 are ENHRY and SYGVKD. This CDR3 reads CAISEWGGQETQYF. The CDR3 bases are TGTGCCATCAGTGAATGGGGGGGCCAAGAGACCCAGTACTTC.

This chain connects TRBV9 to TRBJ2-2; 8 bases line up with TRBD1. The germline gives CDR1 SGDLS, CDR2 YYNGEE. This CDR3 is 16 amino acids long. V lost 3 bases and J lost 4; bases outside the gene matches: 8. The CDR3: CASSGPGQASTGELFF. The CDR3 DNA reads TGTGCCAGCAGCGGCCCGGGACAGGCGAGCACCGGGGAGCTGTTTTTT. The full variable domain, in which reference TRBV9 and TRBJ2-2 provide the parts outside the CDR3, is DSGVTQTPKHLITATGQRVTLRCSPRSGDLSVYWYQQSLDQGLQFLIQYYNGEERAKGNILERFSAQQFPDLHSELNLSSLELGDSALYFCASSGPGQASTGELFFGEGSRLTVL.

The V call is TRBV7-9, the J call TRBJ1-5, with D unresolved. This CDR3 is 11 amino acids long. V was clipped by 8 bases and J by 6 bases, with 8 bases between them. CDR1 and CDR2 from the germline V gene are SEHNR and FQNEAQ (reference sequence). For the CDR3, the DNA is TGTGCCAGCCCGAAGCGTCAGCCCCAGCATTTT. Translating gives CASPKRQPQHF.

This clonotype turned up a few times. The V gene is TRBV9, the J gene TRBJ2-1; D possibly corresponds to TRBD1 (6 bases). The germline V gene encodes CDR1 SGDLS and CDR2 YYNGEE. Between the trimmed V and J ends, which lost 4 bases and 0 bases, there was a span of 11 bases. This CDR3 spans 15 amino acids. The CDR3 spells CASSIDRSSYNEQFF. The CDR3 coding sequence is TGTGCCAGCAGCATCGACAGGAGCTCCTACAATGAGCAGTTCTTC.